Shown below are 3 T cell receptor beta chains from a single sample sequenced in a study of T-cell memory formation after mild COVID-19. MiXCR, applied by TCRdb to the 5' RACE reads, yields one record per CDR3 protein. The sample holds 200,000 to 250,000 distinct CDR3 sequences; around 30% are singletons and the top ten take about an eighth. The sequenced sample was PBMCs or a T cell subset sorted from them (not recorded which). The receptor source for this set is an adult woman who had mild COVID-19 (a few samples of this study predate the infection). Cell type and time point are not known.

This clonotype was detected only a few times. The genes are TRBV25-1 and TRBJ2-7, with D tentatively TRBD2 (5 bases). Germline V CDR1 and CDR2: MGHDK, SYGVNS. The CDR3 has 14 amino acids. The ends were cut back, 1 base at V and 7 bases at J, with 14 bases in the middle. This chain's CDR3 is CASSESWGEREQYF. Here the CDR3 DNA reads TGTGCCAGCAGTGAATCGTGGGGAGAAAGAGAGCAGTACTTC.

As for this clonotype: A read error may produce the germline difference seen at one junction end. The chain is built from TRBV7-7 and TRBJ2-3; D call uncertain. CDR1 and CDR2 from the germline V gene are SSHAT and FNYEAQ (reference sequence). The CDR3 spans 13 residues. The CDR3 nucleotides read TGTGCTAGCAGCTTACATCTTGCGGATACGCAGTATTTT. It specifies CASSLHLADTQYF. Variable domain in full (rest from reference TRBV7-7 and TRBJ2-3): GAGVSQSPRYKVTKRGQDVTLRCDPISSHATLYWYQQALGQGPEFLTYFNYEAQPDKSGLPSDRFSAERPEGSISTLTIQRTEQRDSAMYRCASSLHLADTQYFGPGTRLTVL.

The chain combines TRBV6-1 with TRBJ2-3; 10 bases agree with TRBD2. From germline, CDR1 is MNHNS and CDR2 SASEGT. The V segment lost 4 bases and the J segment 1 base; nucleotides outside the gene matches: 8. The CDR3 has 17 residues. The CDR3 nucleotides read TGTGCCAGCAGTGTGGAGAGCGGGGGGGGTGGCACAGATACGCAGTATTTT. Protein: CASSVESGGGGTDTQYF.